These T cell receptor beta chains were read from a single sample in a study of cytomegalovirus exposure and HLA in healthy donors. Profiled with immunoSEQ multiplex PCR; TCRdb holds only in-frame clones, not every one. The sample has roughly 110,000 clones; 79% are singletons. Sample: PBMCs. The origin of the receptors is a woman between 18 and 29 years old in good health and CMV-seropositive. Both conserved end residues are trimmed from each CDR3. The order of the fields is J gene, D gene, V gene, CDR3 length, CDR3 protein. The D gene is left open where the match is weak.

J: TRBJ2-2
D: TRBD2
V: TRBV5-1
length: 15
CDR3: ASSFGASGQLTGELF

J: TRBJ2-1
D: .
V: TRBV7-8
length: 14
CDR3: ASSPDLTYSYNEQF

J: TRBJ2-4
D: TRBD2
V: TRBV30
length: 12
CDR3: AWSRGLVSNIQY

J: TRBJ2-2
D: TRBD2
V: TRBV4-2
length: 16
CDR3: ASSQDQAGGPNTGELF

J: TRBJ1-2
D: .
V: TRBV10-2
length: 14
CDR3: ASSESIQARPYGYT

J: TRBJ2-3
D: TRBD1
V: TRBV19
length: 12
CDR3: ASSMGNRQGLQY

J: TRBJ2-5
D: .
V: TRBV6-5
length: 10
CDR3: ASTRDQETQY

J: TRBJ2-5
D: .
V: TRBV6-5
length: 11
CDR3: ASSYKETETQY

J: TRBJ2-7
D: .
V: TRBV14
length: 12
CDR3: ASSYYRGSYEQY

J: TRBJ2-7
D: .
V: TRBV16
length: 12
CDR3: ASSQLQAGYEQY

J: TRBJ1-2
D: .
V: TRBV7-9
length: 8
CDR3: ASSSGGYT

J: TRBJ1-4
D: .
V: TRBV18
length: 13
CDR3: ASSPNQQGREKLF

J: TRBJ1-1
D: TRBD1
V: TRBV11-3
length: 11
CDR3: ASSPRQGNEAF

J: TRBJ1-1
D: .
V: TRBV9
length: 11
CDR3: ASSVGGRTEAF

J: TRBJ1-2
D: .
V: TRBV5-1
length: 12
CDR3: ASSLIARGDGYT

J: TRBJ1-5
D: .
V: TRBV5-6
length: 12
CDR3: ASSLDAGNQPQH

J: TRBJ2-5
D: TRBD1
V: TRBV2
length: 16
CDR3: ASSEWTGGLIFQETQY

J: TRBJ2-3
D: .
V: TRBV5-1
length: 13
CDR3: ASSLSGEGTDTQY

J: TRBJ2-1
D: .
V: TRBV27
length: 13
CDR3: ASSLSIGGVNEQF

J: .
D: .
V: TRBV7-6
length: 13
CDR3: ASSLAPGGTYEQY

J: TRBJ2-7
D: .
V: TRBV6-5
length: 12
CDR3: ATQTRQSSYEQY

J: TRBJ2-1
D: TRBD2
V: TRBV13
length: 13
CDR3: ASRRAGGRYNEQF

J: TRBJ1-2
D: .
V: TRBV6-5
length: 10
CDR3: ASSPDREGYT

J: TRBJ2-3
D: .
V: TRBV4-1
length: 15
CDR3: ASSQDKVRIFLDTQY

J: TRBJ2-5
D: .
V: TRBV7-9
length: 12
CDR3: ASSPSGGSETQY

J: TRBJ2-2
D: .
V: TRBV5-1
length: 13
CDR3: ASSGYSPGTGELF

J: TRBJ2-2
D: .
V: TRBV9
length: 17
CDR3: ASSVRPRTGIGDTGELF

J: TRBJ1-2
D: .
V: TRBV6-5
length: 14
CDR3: ASSYSTRGGAVGYT

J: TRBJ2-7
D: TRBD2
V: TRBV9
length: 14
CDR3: ASSRGASGASYEQY

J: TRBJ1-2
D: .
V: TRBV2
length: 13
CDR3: ASSEGGGDAYGYT

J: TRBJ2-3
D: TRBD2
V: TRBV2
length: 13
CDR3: ASRRLATPTDTQY

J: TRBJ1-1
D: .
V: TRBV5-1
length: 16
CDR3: ASSLDGGTVIDATEAF

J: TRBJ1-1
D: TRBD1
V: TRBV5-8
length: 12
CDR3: ASQWDRANTEAF

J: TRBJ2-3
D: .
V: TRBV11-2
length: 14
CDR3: ASSLPFGVRADTQY

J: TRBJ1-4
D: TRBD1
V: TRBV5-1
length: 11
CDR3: ASSLEGAEKLF

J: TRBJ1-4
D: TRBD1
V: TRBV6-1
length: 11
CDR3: ASTHTGVVQLF

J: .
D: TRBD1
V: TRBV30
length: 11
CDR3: APEPGQTYEQY